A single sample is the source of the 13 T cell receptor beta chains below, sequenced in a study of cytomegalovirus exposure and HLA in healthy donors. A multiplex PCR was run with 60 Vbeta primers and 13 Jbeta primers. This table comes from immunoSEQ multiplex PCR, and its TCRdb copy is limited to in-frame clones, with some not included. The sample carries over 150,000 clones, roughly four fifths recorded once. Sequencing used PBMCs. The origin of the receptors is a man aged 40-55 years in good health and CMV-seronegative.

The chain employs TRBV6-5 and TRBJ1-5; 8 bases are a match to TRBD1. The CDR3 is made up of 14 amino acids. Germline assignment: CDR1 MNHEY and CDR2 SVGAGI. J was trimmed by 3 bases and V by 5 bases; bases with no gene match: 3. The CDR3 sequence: CASSLTGVNQPQHF. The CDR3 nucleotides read TGTGCCAGCAGTCTGACAGGGGTCAATCAGCCCCAGCATTTT.

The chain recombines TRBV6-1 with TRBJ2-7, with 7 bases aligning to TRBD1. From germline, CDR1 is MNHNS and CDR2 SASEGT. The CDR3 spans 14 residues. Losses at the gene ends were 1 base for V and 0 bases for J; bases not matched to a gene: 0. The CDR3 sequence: CASSEGDSSYEQYF. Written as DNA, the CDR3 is TGTGCCAGCAGTGAAGGGGACAGCTCCTACGAGCAGTACTTC.

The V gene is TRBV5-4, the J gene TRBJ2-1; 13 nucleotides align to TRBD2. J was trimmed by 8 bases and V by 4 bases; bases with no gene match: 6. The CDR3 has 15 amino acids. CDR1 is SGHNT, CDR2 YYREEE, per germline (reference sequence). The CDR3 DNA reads TGTGCCAGCAGCAAACTAGCGGGGGGGAGGGATGAGCAGTTCTTC. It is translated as CASSKLAGGRDEQFF.

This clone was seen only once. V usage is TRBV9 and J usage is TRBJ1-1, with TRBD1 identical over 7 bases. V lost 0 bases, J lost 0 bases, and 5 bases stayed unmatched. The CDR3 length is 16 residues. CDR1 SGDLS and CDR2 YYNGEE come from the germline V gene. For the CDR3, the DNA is TGTGCCAGCAGCGTAGCGACAGGGACCATGAACACTGAAGCTTTCTTT. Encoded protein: CASSVATGTMNTEAFF.

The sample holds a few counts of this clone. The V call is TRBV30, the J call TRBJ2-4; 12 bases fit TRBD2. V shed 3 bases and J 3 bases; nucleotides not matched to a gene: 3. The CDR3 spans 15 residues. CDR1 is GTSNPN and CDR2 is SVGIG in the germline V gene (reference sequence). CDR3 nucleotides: TGTGCCTGGAGCCGACTAGCGGGAGACAAAAACATTCAGTACTTC. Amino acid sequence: CAWSRLAGDKNIQYF.

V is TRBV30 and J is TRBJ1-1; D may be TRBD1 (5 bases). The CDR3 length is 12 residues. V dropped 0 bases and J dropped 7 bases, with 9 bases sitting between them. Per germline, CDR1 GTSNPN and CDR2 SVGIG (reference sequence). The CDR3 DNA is TGTGCCTGGAGTGTAGGGGAAAGTGAAGCTTTCTTT. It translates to CAWSVGESEAFF.

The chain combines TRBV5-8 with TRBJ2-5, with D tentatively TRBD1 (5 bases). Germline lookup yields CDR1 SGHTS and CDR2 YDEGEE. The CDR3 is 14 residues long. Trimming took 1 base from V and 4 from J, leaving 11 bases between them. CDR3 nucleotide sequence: TGTGCCAGCAGCTTGCATGGGGCCCGAGAGACCCAGTACTTC. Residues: CASSLHGARETQYF.

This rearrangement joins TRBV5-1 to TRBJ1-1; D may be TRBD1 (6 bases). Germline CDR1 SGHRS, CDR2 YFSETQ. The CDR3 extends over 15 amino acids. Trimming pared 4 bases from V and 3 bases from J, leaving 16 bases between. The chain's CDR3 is CASSNRDGWDTEAFF. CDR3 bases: TGCGCCAGCAGCAACAGGGACGGATGGGACACTGAAGCTTTCTTT.

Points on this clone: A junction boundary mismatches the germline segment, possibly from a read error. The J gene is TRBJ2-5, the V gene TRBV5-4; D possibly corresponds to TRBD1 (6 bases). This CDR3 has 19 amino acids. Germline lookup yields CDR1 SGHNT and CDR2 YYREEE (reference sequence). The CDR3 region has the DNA TGTGCCAGCAGCTTGAATTTCGGACCTGGGTCTGGGGGCCAAGAAACCCAGTACTTC. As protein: CASSLNFGPGSGGQETQYF.

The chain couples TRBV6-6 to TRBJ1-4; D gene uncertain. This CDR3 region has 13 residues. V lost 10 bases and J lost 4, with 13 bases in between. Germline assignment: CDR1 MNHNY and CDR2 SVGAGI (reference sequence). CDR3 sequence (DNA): TGTGCCACCGGAGGTCTCTTTAATGAAAAACTGTTTTTT. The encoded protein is CATGGLFNEKLFF.

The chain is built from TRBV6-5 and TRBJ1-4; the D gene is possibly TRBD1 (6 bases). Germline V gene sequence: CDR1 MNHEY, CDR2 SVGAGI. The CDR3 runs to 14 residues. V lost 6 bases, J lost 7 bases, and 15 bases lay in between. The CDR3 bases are TGTGCCAGCAGCCGAGGACAGCTTGTTGAAAAACTGTTTTTT. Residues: CASSRGQLVEKLFF.

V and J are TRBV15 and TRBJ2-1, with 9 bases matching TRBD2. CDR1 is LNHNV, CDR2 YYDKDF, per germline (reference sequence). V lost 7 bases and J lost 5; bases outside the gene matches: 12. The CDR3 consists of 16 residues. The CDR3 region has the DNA TGTGCCACCATGGATTACCCTAGCGGGGCAGACAATGAGCAGTTCTTC. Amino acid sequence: CATMDYPSGADNEQFF.

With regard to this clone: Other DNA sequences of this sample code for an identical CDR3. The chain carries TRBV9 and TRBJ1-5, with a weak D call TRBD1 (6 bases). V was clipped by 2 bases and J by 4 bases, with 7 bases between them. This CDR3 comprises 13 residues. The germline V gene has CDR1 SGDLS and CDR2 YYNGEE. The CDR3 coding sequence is TGTGCCAGCAGCGTCCAGGGGAATCAGCCCCAGCATTTT. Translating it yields CASSVQGNQPQHF.